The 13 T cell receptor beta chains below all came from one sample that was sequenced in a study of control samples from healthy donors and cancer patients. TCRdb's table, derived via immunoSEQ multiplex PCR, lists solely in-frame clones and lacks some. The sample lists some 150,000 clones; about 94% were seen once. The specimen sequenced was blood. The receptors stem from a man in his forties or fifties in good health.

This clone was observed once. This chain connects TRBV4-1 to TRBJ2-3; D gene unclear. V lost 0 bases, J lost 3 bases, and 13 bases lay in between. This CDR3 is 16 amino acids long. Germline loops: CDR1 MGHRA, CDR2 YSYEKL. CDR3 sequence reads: CASSQDQGKRTDTQYF. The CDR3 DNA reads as TGCGCCAGCAGCCAAGATCAAGGAAAAAGGACAGATACGCAGTATTTT.

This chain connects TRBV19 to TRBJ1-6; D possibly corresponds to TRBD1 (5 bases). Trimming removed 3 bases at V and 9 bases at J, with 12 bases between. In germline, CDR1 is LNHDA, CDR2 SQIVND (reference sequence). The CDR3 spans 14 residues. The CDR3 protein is CASSIGGRGSPLHF. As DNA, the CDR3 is TGTGCCAGTAGTATCGGGGGACGTGGTTCACCCCTCCACTTT.

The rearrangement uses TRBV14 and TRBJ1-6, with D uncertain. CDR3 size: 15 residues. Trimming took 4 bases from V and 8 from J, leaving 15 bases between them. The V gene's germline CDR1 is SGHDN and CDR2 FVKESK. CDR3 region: CASSPHEGFDSPLHF. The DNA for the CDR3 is TGTGCCAGCAGCCCCCATGAGGGATTTGATTCACCCCTCCACTTT.

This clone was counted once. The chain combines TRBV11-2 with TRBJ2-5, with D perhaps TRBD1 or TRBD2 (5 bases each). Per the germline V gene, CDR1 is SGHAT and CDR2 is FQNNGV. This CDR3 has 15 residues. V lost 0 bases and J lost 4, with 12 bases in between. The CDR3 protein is CASSLEWGPLETQYF. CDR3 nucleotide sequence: TGTGCCAGCAGCTTAGAATGGGGACCTTTAGAGACCCAGTACTTC.

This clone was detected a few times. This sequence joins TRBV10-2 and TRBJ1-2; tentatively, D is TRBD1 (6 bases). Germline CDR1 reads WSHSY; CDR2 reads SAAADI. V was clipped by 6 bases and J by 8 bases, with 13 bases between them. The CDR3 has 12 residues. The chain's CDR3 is CASSTPGVGYTF. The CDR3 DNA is TGCGCCAGCAGCACGCCAGGGGTCGGCTACACCTTC.

The DNA of the CDR3 is TGTGCCAGCAGTCCGCAAAATCGACGGGGGGCCTACGAGCAGTACTTC. Encoded protein: CASSPQNRRGAYEQYF. This chain joins TRBV28 and TRBJ2-7; 7 bases match TRBD2. This CDR3 contains 16 residues. The junction had 12 bases not matched to a gene; V was cut back by 5 bases and J by 2 bases. The germline gives CDR1 MDHEN, CDR2 SYDVKM.

CDR3 sequence reads: CATLPDRLSYNEQFF. CDR3 in DNA: TGTGCCACCCTCCCCGACAGGCTTTCCTACAATGAGCAGTTCTTC. V and J are TRBV21-1 and TRBJ2-1; TRBD1 was called by the table and not checked on the DNA. TRBV21-1 is a documented pseudogene. The CDR3 spans 15 residues.

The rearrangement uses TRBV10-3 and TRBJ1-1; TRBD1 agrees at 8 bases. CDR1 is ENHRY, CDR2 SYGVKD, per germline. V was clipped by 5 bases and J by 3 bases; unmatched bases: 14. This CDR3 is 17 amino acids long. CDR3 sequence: CAISPYEQGAGDTEAFF. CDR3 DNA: TGTGCCATCAGTCCTTACGAGCAGGGGGCTGGGGACACTGAAGCTTTCTTT.

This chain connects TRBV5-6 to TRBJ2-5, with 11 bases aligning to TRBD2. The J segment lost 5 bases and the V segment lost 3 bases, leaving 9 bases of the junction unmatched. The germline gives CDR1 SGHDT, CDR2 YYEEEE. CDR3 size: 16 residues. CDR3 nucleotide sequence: TGTGCCAGCAGCTCCCGGGGTAGCGGGGGGGCGGAGACCCAGTACTTC. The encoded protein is CASSSRGSGGAETQYF.

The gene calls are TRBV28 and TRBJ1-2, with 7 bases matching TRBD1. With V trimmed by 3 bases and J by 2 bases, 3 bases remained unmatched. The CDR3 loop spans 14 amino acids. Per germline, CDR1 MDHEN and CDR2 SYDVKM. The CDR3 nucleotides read TGTGCCAGCAGTTTCCAGGGGGGGAACTATGGCTACACCTTC. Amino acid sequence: CASSFQGGNYGYTF.

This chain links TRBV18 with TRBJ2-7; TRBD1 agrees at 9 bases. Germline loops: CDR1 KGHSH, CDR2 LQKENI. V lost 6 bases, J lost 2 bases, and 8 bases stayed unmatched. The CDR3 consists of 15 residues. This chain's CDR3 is CASSHRTGVTYEQYF. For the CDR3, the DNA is TGTGCCAGCTCTCATCGGACAGGGGTAACCTACGAGCAGTACTTC.

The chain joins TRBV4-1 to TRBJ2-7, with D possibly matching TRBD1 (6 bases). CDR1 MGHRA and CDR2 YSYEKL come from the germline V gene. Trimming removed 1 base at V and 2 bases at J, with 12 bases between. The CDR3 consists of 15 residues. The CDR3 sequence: CASSQGRGTAYEQYF. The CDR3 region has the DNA TGCGCCAGCAGCCAAGGTAGGGGGACGGCCTACGAGCAGTACTTC.

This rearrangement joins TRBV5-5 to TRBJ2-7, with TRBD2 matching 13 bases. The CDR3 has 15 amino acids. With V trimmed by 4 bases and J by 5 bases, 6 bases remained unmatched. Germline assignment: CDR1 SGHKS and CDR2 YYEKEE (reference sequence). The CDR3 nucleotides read TGTGCCAGCAGCCAACTCGGGACTAGCGGGGACGAGCAGTACTTC. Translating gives CASSQLGTSGDEQYF.